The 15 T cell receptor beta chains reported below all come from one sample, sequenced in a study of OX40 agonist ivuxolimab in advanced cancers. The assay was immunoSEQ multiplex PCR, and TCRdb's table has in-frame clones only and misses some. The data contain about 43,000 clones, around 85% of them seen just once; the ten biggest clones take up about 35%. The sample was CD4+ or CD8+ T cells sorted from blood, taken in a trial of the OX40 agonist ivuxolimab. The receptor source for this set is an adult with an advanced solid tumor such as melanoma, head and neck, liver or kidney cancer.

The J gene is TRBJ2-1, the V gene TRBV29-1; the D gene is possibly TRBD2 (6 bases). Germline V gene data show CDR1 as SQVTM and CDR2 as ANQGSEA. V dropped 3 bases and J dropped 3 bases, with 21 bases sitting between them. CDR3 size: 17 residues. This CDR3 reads CSVEEGRRLGIYNEQFF. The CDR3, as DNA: TGCAGCGTTGAGGAGGGTAGGAGACTAGGCATCTACAATGAGCAGTTCTTC.

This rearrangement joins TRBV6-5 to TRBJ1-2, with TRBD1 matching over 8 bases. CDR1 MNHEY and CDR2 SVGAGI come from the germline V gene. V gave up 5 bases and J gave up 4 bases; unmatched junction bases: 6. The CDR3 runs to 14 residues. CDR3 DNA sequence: TGTGCCAGCAGTCTCAGGGGGCGAGGCTATGGCTACACCTTC. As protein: CASSLRGRGYGYTF.

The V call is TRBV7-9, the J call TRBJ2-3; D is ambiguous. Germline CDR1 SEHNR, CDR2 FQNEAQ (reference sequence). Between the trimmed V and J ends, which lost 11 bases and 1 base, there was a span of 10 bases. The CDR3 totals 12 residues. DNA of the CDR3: TGTGCCGGTCTAGAGGGCACAGATACGCAGTATTTT. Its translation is CAGLEGTDTQYF.

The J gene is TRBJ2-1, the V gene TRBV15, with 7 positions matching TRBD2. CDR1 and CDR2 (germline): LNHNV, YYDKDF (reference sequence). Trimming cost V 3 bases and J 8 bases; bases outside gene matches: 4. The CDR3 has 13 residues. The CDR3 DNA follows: TGTGCCACCAGCAGCCTAGCGGTACATGAGCAGTTCTTC. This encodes CATSSLAVHEQFF.

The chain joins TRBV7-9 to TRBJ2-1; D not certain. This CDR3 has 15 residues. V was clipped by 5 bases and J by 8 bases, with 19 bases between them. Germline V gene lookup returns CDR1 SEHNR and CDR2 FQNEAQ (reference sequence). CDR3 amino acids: CASSPEEALSDEQFF. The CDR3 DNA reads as TGTGCCAGCAGCCCGGAAGAGGCCCTGTCCGATGAGCAGTTCTTC.

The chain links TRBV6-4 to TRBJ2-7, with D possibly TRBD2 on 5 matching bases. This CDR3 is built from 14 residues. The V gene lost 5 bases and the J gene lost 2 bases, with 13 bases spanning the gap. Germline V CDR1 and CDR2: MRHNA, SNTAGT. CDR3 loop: CASSPGPRAYEQYF. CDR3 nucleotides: TGTGCCAGCAGTCCGGGTCCGAGGGCCTACGAGCAGTACTTC.

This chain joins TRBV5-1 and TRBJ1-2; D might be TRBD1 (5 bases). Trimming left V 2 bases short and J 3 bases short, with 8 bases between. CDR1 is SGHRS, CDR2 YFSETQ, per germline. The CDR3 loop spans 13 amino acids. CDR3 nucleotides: TGCGCCAGCAGCTTCGGGGACTACTATGGCTACACCTTC. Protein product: CASSFGDYYGYTF.

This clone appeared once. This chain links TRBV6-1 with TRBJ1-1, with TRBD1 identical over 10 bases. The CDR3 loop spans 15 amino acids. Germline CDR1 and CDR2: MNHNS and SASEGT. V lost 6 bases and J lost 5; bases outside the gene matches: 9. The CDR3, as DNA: TGTGCCAGCAGGAGCCGACAGGGGGCGCATACTGAAGCTTTCTTT. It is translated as CASRSRQGAHTEAFF.

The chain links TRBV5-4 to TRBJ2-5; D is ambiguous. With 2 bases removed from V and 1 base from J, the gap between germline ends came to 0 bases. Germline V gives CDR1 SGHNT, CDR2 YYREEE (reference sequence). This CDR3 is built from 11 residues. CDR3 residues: CASSFQETQYF. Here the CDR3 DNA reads TGTGCCAGCAGCTTCCAAGAGACCCAGTACTTC.

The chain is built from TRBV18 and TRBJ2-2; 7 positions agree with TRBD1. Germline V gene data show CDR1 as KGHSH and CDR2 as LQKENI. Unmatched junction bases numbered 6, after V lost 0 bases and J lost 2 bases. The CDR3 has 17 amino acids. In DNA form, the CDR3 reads TGTGCCAGCTCACCACCCGGACAGGCGACAAACACCGGGGAGCTGTTTTTT. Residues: CASSPPGQATNTGELFF.

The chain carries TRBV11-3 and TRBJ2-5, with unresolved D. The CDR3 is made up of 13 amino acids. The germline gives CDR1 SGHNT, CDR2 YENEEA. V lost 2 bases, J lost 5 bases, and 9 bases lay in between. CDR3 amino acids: CASSLRVGETQYF. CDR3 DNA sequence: TGTGCCAGCAGCTTAAGGGTCGGCGAGACCCAGTACTTC. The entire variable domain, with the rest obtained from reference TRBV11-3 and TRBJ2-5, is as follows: EAGVVQSPRYKIIEKKQPVAFWCNPISGHNTLYWYLQNLGQGPELLIRYENEEAVDDSQLPKDRFSAERLKGVDSTLKIQPAELGDSAVYLCASSLRVGETQYFGPGTRLLVL.

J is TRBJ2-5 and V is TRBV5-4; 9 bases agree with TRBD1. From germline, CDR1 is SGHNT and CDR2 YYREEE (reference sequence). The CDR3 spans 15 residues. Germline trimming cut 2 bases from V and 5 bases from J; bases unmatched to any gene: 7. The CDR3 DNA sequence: TGTGCCAGCAGCTTAGCCGGGACAGGGTCGGAGACCCAGTACTTC. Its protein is CASSLAGTGSETQYF.

This CDR3 is CASSESPRGRGPVNYGYTF. The CDR3 DNA is TGTGCCAGCAGCGAGTCCCCCCGGGGTCGCGGCCCGGTTAACTATGGCTACACCTTC. This sequence joins TRBV9 and TRBJ1-2; D unclear. This CDR3 is 19 amino acids long. Germline V gene lookup returns CDR1 SGDLS and CDR2 YYNGEE. V lost 3 bases to trimming and J lost 1 base, with 25 bases between them.

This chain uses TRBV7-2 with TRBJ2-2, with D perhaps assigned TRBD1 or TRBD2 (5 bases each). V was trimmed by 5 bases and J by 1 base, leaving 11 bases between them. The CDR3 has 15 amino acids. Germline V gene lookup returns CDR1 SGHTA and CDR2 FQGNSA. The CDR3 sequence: CASSPRDRNTGELFF. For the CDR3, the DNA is TGTGCCAGCAGCCCCCGGGACCGGAACACCGGGGAGCTGTTTTTT.

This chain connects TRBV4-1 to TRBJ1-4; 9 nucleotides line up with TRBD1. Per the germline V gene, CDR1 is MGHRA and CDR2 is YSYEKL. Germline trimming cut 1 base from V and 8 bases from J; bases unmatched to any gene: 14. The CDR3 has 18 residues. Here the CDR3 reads CASSQGPGQGPEREKLFF. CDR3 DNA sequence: TGCGCCAGCAGCCAAGGGCCGGGACAGGGACCTGAGAGGGAAAAACTGTTTTTT.